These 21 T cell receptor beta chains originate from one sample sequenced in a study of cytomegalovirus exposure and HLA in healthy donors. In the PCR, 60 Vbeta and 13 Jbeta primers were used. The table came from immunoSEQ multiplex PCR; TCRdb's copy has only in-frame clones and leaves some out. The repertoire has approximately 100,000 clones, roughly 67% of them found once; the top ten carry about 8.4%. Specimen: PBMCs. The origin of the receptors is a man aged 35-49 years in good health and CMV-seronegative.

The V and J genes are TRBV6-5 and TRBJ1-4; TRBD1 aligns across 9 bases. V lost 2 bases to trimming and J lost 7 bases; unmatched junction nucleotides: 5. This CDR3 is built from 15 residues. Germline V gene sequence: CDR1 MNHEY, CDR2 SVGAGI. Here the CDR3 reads CASSYAGQGGEKLFF. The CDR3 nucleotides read TGTGCCAGCAGTTACGCGGGACAGGGAGGTGAAAAACTGTTTTTT.

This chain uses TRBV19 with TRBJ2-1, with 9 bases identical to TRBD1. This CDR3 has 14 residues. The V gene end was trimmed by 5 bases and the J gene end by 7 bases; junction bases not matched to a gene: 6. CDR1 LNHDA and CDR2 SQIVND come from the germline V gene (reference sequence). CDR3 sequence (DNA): TGTGCCAGTAGTCCACAGGGGGCTTGGAATGAGCAGTTCTTC. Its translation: CASSPQGAWNEQFF.

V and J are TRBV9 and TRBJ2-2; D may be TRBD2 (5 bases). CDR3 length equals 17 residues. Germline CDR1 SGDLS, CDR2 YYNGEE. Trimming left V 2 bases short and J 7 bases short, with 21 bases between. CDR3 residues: CASSVSTTQLEHGELFF. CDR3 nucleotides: TGTGCCAGCAGCGTTTCCACAACTCAACTAGAGCACGGGGAGCTGTTTTTT.

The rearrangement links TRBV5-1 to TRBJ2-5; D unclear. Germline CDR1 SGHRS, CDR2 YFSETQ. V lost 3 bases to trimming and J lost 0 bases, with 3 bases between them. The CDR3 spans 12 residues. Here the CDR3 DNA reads TGCGCCAGCAGCTCAAACCAAGAGACCCAGTACTTC. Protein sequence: CASSSNQETQYF. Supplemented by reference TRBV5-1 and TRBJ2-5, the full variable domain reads KAGVTQTPRYLIKTRGQQVTLSCSPISGHRSVSWYQQTPGQGLQFLFEYFSETQRNKGNFPGRFSGRQFSNSRSEMNVSTLELGDSALYLCASSSNQETQYFGPGTRLLVL.

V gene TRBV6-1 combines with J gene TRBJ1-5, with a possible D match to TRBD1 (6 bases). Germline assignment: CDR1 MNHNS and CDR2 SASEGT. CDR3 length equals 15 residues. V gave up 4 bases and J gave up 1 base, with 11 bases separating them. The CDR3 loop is CASSVTGTSNQPQHF. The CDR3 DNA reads TGTGCCAGCAGTGTGACCGGGACAAGCAATCAGCCCCAGCATTTT.

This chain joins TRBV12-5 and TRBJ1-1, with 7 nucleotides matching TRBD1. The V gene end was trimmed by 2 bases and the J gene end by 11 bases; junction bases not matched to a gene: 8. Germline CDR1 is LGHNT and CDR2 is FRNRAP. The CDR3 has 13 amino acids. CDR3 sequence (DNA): TGTGCTAGTGGTTTGTTCCCGGGACAGATGGCTTTCTTT. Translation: CASGLFPGQMAFF.

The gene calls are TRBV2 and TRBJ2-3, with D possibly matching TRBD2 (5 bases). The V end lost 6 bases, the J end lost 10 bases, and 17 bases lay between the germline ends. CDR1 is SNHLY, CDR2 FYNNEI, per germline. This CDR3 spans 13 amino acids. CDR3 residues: CASRSEGDTSQYF. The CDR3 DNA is TGTGCCAGCAGGAGTGAGGGCGATACGTCGCAGTATTTT.

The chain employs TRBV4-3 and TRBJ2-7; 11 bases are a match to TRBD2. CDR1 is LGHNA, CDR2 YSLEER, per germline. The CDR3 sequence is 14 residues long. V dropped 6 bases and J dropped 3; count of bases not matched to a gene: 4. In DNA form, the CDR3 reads TGCGCCAGCAGTCAACTAGCGGGGGACTACGAGCAGTACTTC. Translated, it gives CASSQLAGDYEQYF.

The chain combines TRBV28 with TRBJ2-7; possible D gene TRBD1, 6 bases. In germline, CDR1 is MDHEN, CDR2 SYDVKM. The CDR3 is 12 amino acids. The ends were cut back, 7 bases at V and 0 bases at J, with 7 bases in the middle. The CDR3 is CASKGDSYEQYF. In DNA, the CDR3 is TGTGCCAGCAAGGGGGACTCCTACGAGCAGTACTTC.

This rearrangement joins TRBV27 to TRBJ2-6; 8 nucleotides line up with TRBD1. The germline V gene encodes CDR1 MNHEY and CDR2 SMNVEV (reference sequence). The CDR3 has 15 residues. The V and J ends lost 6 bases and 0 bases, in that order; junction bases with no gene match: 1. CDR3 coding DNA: TGTGCCAGCAGGACAGGGGACTCTGGGGCCAACGTCCTGACTTTC. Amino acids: CASRTGDSGANVLTF.

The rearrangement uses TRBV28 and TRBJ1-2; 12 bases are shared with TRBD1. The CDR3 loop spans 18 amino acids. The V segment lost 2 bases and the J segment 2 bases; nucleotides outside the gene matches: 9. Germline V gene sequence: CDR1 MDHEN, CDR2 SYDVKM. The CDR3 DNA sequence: TGTGCCAGCAGTTTAGCTCGGGACAGGGGGCGCATGAACTATGGCTACACCTTC. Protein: CASSLARDRGRMNYGYTF.

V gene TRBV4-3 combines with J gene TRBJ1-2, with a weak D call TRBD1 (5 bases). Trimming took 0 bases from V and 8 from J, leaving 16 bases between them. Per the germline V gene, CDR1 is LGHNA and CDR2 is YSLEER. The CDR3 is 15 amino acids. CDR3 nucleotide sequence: TGCGCCAGCAGCCAAGATCGCTTCAGGGTCGACGGCTACACCTTC. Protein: CASSQDRFRVDGYTF.

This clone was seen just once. CDR3 loop: CASSQDQDSIREKLFF. CDR3 DNA sequence: TGTGCCAGCAGCCAAGATCAGGATAGTATTCGTGAAAAACTGTTTTTT. The chain is built from TRBV4-2 and TRBJ1-4; D call uncertain. The CDR3 totals 16 residues. The germline V gene encodes CDR1 LGHNA and CDR2 YNFKEQ. V dropped 0 bases and J dropped 7 bases, with 15 bases sitting between them.

The CDR3 sequence is CASRTPGQNNEKLFF. The CDR3 DNA reads TGTGCCAGTAGGACCCCGGGACAGAATAATGAAAAACTGTTTTTT. V gene TRBV19 combines with J gene TRBJ1-4, with TRBD1 matching 7 bases. The CDR3 is made up of 15 amino acids. CDR1 and CDR2 (germline): LNHDA, SQIVND (reference sequence). J gave up 4 bases and V 6 bases, and 8 bases lay outside the gene matches.

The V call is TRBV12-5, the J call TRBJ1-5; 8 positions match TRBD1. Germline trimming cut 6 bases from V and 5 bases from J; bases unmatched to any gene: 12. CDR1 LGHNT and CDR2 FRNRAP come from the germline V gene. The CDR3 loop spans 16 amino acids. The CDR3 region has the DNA TGTGCTAGTGGCCGAACACTCGGGACAGGAGATCAGCCCCAGCATTTT. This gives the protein CASGRTLGTGDQPQHF.

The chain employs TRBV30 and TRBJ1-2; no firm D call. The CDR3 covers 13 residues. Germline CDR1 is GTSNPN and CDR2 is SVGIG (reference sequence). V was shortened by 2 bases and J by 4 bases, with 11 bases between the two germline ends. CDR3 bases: TGTGCCTGGAGTTGGGAGGGCTTCTATGGCTACACCTTC. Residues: CAWSWEGFYGYTF.

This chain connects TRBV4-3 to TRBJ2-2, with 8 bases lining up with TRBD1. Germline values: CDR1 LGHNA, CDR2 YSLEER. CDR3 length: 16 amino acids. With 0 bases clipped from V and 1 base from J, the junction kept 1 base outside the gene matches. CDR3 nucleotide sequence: TGCGCCAGCAGCCAAGAAACAGGGGGGAACACCGGGGAGCTGTTTTTT. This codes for CASSQETGGNTGELFF.

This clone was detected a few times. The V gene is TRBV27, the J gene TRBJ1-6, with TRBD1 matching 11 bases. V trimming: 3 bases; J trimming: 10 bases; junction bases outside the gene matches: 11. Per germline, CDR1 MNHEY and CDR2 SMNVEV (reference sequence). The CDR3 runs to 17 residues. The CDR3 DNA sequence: TGTGCCAGCAGTTTCTGGGGGGTGGGACAGGGGGACTCACCCCTCCACTTT. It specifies CASSFWGVGQGDSPLHF.

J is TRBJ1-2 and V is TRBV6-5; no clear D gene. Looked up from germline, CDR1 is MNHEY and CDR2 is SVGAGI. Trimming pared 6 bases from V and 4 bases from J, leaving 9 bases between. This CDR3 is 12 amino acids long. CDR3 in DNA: TGTGCCAGCAGAAAGTACGGCTATGGCTACACCTTC. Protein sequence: CASRKYGYGYTF.

CDR3: CASSRGSGGGTDTQYF. In DNA, the CDR3 is TGTGCCAGCAGCCGAGGGAGCGGGGGGGGCACAGATACGCAGTATTTT. The chain has TRBV9 and TRBJ2-3; 10 nucleotides agree with TRBD2. The CDR3 is 16 amino acids. Unmatched junction bases numbered 6, after V lost 4 bases and J lost 1 base. Looked up from germline, CDR1 is SGDLS and CDR2 is YYNGEE.

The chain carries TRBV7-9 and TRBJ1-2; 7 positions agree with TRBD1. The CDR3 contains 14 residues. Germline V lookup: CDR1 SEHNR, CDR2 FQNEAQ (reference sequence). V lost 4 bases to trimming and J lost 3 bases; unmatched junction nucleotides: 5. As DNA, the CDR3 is TGTGCCAGCAGCTCCACAGGGGCTGACTATGGCTACACCTTC. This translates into CASSSTGADYGYTF.